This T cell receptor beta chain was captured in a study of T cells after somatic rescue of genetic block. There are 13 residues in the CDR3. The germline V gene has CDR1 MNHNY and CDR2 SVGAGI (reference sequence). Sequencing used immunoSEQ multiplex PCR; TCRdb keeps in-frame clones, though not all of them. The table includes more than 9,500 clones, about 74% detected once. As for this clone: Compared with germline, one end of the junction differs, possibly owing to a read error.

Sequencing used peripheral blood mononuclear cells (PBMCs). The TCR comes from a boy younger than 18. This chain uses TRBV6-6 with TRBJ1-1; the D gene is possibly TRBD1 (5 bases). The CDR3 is CASSYLDKGHRIF. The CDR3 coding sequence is TGTGCCAGCAGTTACCTGGACAAAGGTCACCGAATCTTT.